This TCR beta chain was captured in a study of cytomegalovirus exposure and HLA in healthy donors (dated by TCRdb to about 2017). For context, the study as a whole: An earlier analysis of roughly 500 of the donors reported roughly 270 Gb of sequence data and roughly 110 million unique TCR beta sequences from 150 million to 200 million T cells. A later genetic analysis took genome-wide SNP genotypes for 398 of the 666 donors and used that subset as a discovery cohort. All discovery cohort repertoires had been generated on a single sequencing platform. Donor age, sex, ethnicity and CMV serostatus were collected together with the repertoire data. High-throughput TCR immunosequencing, statistical association of individual TCRs with disease status, and machine learning were combined to predict cytomegalovirus infection status. An early release that covered 500 to 800 HLA-typed donors contained around 330 gigabases of sequencing data and around 80 million unique TCR sequences. The study aimed to test whether signatures of past pathogen exposure could be identified by cataloging public T cell receptors. An earlier analysis of around 580 of the donors used high-throughput TCR beta sequencing to judge whether each TCR beta V gene segment behaved as functional or pseudogenic. Across approximately 400 genotyped donors of the cohort, an average of 235,054 unique TCR beta nucleotide sequences per donor were sequenced, and roughly 17% of those sequences were non-productive. In the later analysis, no new phenotypic data were used to find candidate immune exposures; instead, reliance was placed on TCR beta sequences and their occurrence across donors. A separate validation cohort of more than 100 different subjects was used in addition to the roughly 640-subject first cohort. Class I and class II HLA loci were covered by the typing at four-digit resolution. In a later analysis, previously published TCR beta repertoires from about 640 donors were re-analyzed and high-resolution HLA genotyping was added so that TCR occurrence patterns could be studied. A few DR-DQ haplotypes were treated as single units for association and clustering because of strong linkage in the cohort. The genetic ancestry cluster associated with self-reported Caucasian donors included about 84% of the 350 to 500 genotyped donors. The number of typed donors differed by locus: about 629-630 for A, B, C, DRB1 and DQB1; approximately 520 for DQA1; 606 for DPA1; and roughly 470 for DPB1. The study used immunosequencing to profile the T cell repertoires of approximately 650 subjects and linked those repertoires to cytomegalovirus serostatus.

In total, approximately 690 healthy bone marrow donors made up the cohort. All cohort members were sampled while nominally healthy, although unrecorded immune exposures were likely present. The donor tested CMV seronegative and was one of the 352 seronegative cohort members. Each donor provided a peripheral blood sample, and peripheral blood mononuclear cells were used for TCR beta sequencing. The Qiagen DNeasy Blood Extraction Kit was used to extract genomic DNA from the blood cell samples. The method behind the library was the immunoSEQ multiplex PCR assay. For the multiplex PCR, a mixture combining 60 forward primers for TCR Vbeta segments and 13 reverse primers for TCR Jbeta segments was used. The CDR3 region of rearranged TCR beta genes was amplified from genomic DNA by a multiplex PCR assay. The amplified TCR beta libraries were sequenced on the Illumina HiSeq System as 87-base-pair reads. The authors' analysis ran thus. In a later analysis, around 80 million unique TCR beta chains were counted across the roughly 610 repertoires, and approximately 11 million of these chains were shared by at least two donors. A nearest-neighbor algorithm error-corrected the raw reads and collapsed the reads into unique sequences, merging closely related sequences to remove PCR and sequencing errors. V, D and J gene segments were assigned by aligning CDR3 sequences to IMGT reference sequences. For a sequence to be retained, a match of at least six nucleotides was required to both a V gene segment and a J gene segment. Rearrangements were classified as productive when the CDR3 lacked stop codons and remained in frame with V and J, and all other rearrangements were classified as non-productive. CDR3 was defined according to IMGT convention as the region running from the second conserved V-encoded cysteine to the conserved J-encoded phenylalanine. In an earlier analysis of 550 to 650 of the donors, sequences lacking an unambiguous match to a single V gene segment were excluded. In an earlier analysis of about 590 of the donors, a V segment was called functional when productive rearrangements were above 56.7%, and segregating when the standard deviation between donors exceeded 5%. A statistical classification framework was built to diagnose cytomegalovirus status from the catalog of TCR beta chain sequences. A later analysis assigned V and J genes by comparing TCR nucleotide sequences with IMGT/GENE-DB human TR gene sequences. Using the TCRdist pipeline, a later analysis assigned CDR3 sequences along with most-parsimonious VDJ recombination scenarios. In a later analysis, each TCR beta chain was defined by its CDR3 amino acid sequence together with its V-gene family, and reads without a unique V-gene family were excluded. As a way to deal with suspected cross-contamination and a sequencing artifact, a later analysis dropped 500 to 700 nucleotide sequences that were highly shared and had low generation probability. In a later analysis, a clonal expansion index for each public chain was calculated from normalized within-repertoire ranks of inferred template counts. In a later analysis, generation probabilities were computed with a VDJ recombination model fitted to out-of-frame rearrangements, and the resulting probabilities were checked against IGoR. In a later analysis, hypergeometric tests were used to score TCR-TCR, TCR-HLA and TCR-CMV co-occurrence, with a repertoire-size bias correction applied to TCR pairs. In a later analysis, false discovery rates were estimated by permuting HLA or CMV assignments 20 times. In a later analysis, co-occurring TCRs were grouped using DBSCAN, with TCRdist sequence similarity added in when clustering inside HLA-allele-positive subsets. Repertoires with fewer than 30,000 or more than 120,000 public chains were left out of co-occurrence clustering, as were about 5 repertoires with anomalous nucleotide sharing. Not all clones reach the TCRdb copy of this immuneACCESS table, which keeps in-frame sequences only. Checked studies attribute under half of the gap to unresolved V genes and leave the rest unexplained. That table gives V, J and clone size, and the DNA gave D and trimming. The sample table lists approximately 220,000 clones, just over 75% of them with a count of one. Around 0.63% of the sample is held by the ten biggest clonotypes.

To note about this clone: Its antigen is still unknown. No quality values exist for individual bases; no much larger clone is one base distant.

The CDR3, cysteine through phenylalanine, is 15 amino acids long. Only CDR3 DNA remains: 45 bases, in frame from the first base. According to the germline V gene, CDR1 reads SGDLS and CDR2 reads YYNGEE. The germline ends are 12 bases apart after V is trimmed by 0 bases and J by 2 bases. The investigation overall reported the following: Because the 87-base-pair reads could not distinguish some IMGT-functional V segments, including TRBV6-2 and TRBV6-3, those segments were excluded. When HLA alleles, especially DR and DQ, strongly co-occurred, attributing TCR associations to individual alleles was difficult. A later analysis found that most CMV-associated TCR beta chains appeared HLA-restricted, with HLA associations seemingly driven largely by CMV exposure. In a later analysis, HLA-associated TCR beta chains showed more clonal expansion and lower generation probabilities than non-associated chains that were equally common. A few of the identified cytomegalovirus-associated TCR beta chains were confirmed in vitro to be specific for cytomegalovirus antigens. The study listed 150 to 200 TCR beta chains as associated with cytomegalovirus. Because counts were too low, roughly 16 rarely observed V segments, including chromosome 9 orphons, were excluded from the earlier analysis of some 590 of the donors. Correlated functional status among segregating V segments might reflect linkage disequilibrium, but an unknown experimental factor could not be ruled out. In a later analysis, some 17,000 TCR beta sequences were associated with specific HLA alleles at a false discovery rate of 0.05. The authors suggested that the approach could potentially be extended to other disease states and immunological phenotypes. The presence/absence analyses assumed that sequencing depth was roughly uniform across donors, and that assumption may not be true. The classifier was reported to diagnose cytomegalovirus status with high specificity and sensitivity in both the original and validation cohorts. Broadly in line with IMGT annotations, most TCR beta V segments showed up in productive rearrangements about 87% or about 30% of the time in an earlier analysis of 450 to 750 of the donors. CMV serostatus was the only immune exposure information available for the cohort. Because HLA typing was missing for some donors at each locus, association tests included only the typed subset. The cohort was sequenced for TCR beta chains only, and without alpha or paired-chain data the features that could be detected were limited. According to a later analysis, parvovirus B19, influenza, CMV and Epstein-Barr virus appeared linked to several top co-occurrence clusters. Compared with the roughly 720-donor mean, donors in an Asian-associated ancestry cluster had fewer N-insertions in productive TCRs, according to a later genetic analysis. A further reported finding was that TCR beta sequences accurately predicted the HLA-A and HLA-B alleles for most subjects in the first cohort. A cluster of highly shared sequence variants was judged likely to represent a technical artifact of the sequencing pipeline. A later analysis found that TCR association rates varied across HLA loci, with DRB1 alleles showing the most associated TCRs and HLA-C alleles the fewest. In a later genetic analysis, a missense DCLRE1C variant was associated with V-gene and J-gene trimming of TCR beta chains, and the association was replicated in an independent cohort. While some public TCRs were present in many individuals, most TCR sequences turned up only very rarely across donors.

The chain uses TRBV9 and TRBJ2-7, with the D gene call left open. The receptor comes from a man aged 18-30 years in good health and CMV-seronegative. Sample: PBMCs. The CDR3 reads as follows: CASSVASAVTYEQYF. The sequenced DNA: TGTGCCAGCAGCGTAGCCAGTGCGGTAACCTACGAGCAGTACTTC.